This entry features one T cell receptor beta chain sequence. Its target antigen remains unknown. No quality values exist for individual bases; no much larger clone is one base distant. From cysteine to phenylalanine, the CDR3 is 16 amino acids long. Only CDR3 DNA remains: 48 bases, in frame from the first base. From V the trimming removes 3 bases and from J it removes 10 bases, while the gene matches leave 8 bases of the junction unaccounted for. The germline V gene (reference sequence) sets CDR1 to MNHEY and CDR2 to SMNVEV. The data originate from a study of identical twins listed by TCRdb under 2016. Notes on the research overall: TCR alpha and beta repertoires from monozygotic twins, unrelated adults of various ages and cord blood were deep-sequenced to test whether fetal clonotypes persist. To rule out contamination, the twin experiments were replicated at different times with different library preparation protocols.

Only healthy Caucasian donors were included. Three pairs of female monozygotic twins, all aged roughly 18 to 29 years, were included in the twin cohort. RNA for TCR libraries was isolated from peripheral blood mononuclear cells. Library creation used 5' RACE. Sequencing was performed on an Illumina HiSeq 2000. Template switching introduced a universal primer binding site; the final cDNA contained a unique molecular identifier, enabling accurate counting of TCR cDNA molecules. First-strand cDNA for TCR alpha and beta chains was synthesized from specific primers in the conserved constant-segment region. Each cDNA library was double barcoded, with a SMART-Mk sample barcode plus Illumina barcodes, to control for contamination. TruSeq adapter sequences and Illumina sample barcodes were added in two successive PCR steps. Sequencing of the TCR alpha and beta cDNA libraries was done on the Illumina HiSeq platform using custom primers. In the source study's methods: Raw reads were processed with MiGEC to extract unique molecular identifiers, and MiXCR was used to determine CDR3 positions. For each individual, recombination models were inferred using an EM algorithm with the repgenHMM and IGoR tools. Shared clonotypes were analyzed with the tcR package in R, and sharing was normalized by the product of cloneset sizes. Out-of-frame nonproductive sequences were analyzed to study raw recombination free of thymic and clonal selection effects. TCRdb's own reprocessing of the public reads used fastp at Q25 and MiXCR and kept productive beta chains. Here each entry gathers all rows of one CDR3 protein and keeps the most common genes and DNA. For this entry, the V and J calls and clone size follow TCRdb and not the study's own pipeline. Counted in this sample were 450,000 to 650,000 distinct CDR3 sequences; around 9.6% of them appeared once. The top ten clonotypes cover approximately 3.2% of the sample.

Study-level results and caveats: Abundant cord blood beta clonotypes had fewer insertions, young adult naive repertoires showed a similar but weaker trend, and memory repertoires showed no such trend. Zero-insertion analyses could be partly confounded by invariant T cells such as MAIT and iNKT, though diverse VJ usage argued against such confounding for most clonotypes. Out-of-frame TCR alpha sequences shared between twins showed an excess of low generation-probability sequences compared with coincidental sharing between unrelated individuals. Because the same donors could not be followed over many years, the conclusions relied on cross-sectional statistical analysis. In monozygotic twins, out-of-frame TCR alpha sharing was systematically underestimated by recombination models, although the models agreed with sharing between unrelated individuals. The excess sharing between twins in beta out-of-frame sequences was weaker because fewer shared sequences reduced the signal-to-noise ratio.

In addition, the sample was reused for a study of yellow fever vaccine responses in identical twins. As that second study puts it: The T cell response to vaccination in identical twins was reported by the authors to appear partly convergent and partly personalized. The study precisely tracked vaccine-responding T cell clones in identical twins.

Recombination joined TRBV27 with TRBJ2-1; 14 junctional bases match TRBD2. Sequences were obtained from PBMCs. The TCR originated in a young woman in good health. The encoded CDR3 is CASSLQGLAGAEEQFF. The DNA sequence is TGTGCCAGCAGTTTGCAGGGACTAGCGGGAGCAGAGGAGCAGTTCTTC.